One sample yielded the 21 T cell receptor beta chains listed below, sequenced in a study of blood T cell repertoires in COVID-19. The repertoire was sequenced with immunoSEQ multiplex PCR; TCRdb's copy has only in-frame clones and lacks some. The sample lists tens of thousands of clones, 86% occurring once. What was sequenced was peripheral blood. The receptors were sampled from a human donor with active COVID-19. The donor label of this sample is uncertain.

The gene calls are TRBV28 and TRBJ1-3; TRBD1 might be the D (5 bases). V gave up 6 bases and J gave up 0 bases, with 12 bases separating them. The V gene's germline CDR1 is MDHEN and CDR2 SYDVKM. The CDR3 length is 15 residues. The CDR3 sequence is CASREQVISGNTIYF. CDR3 nucleotides: TGTGCCAGCAGGGAACAGGTGATCTCTGGAAACACCATATATTTT. The variable domain in full, with the rest retrieved from reference TRBV28 and TRBJ1-3, is DVKVTQSSRYLVKRTGEKVFLECVQDMDHENMFWYRQDPGLGLRLIYFSYDVKMKEKGDIPEGYSVSREKKERFSLILESASTNQTSMYLCASREQVISGNTIYFGEGSWLTVV.

The V and J genes are TRBV27 and TRBJ1-2; D not resolved. V gave up 4 bases and J gave up 1 base, with 4 bases separating them. CDR1 is MNHEY, CDR2 SMNVEV, per germline (reference sequence). CDR3 size: 12 residues. CDR3 nucleotides: TGTGCCAGCAGTTACGGTAACTATGGCTACACCTTC. Its protein is CASSYGNYGYTF.

The chain couples TRBV7-2 to TRBJ1-5, with 7 bases identical to TRBD1. CDR1 is SGHTA, CDR2 FQGNSA, per germline. The CDR3 sequence is 13 residues long. J lost 3 bases, V lost 8 bases, and 4 bases had no gene match. Written as DNA, the CDR3 is TGTGCCAGCGCGGGACAGTTCAATCAGCCCCAGCATTTT. Encoded protein: CASAGQFNQPQHF.

The rearrangement joins TRBV5-1 to TRBJ2-5, with TRBD2 matching over 7 bases. The V segment lost 4 bases and the J segment 1 base; nucleotides outside the gene matches: 4. The CDR3 is 14 amino acids. CDR1 is SGHRS, CDR2 YFSETQ, per germline. The CDR3 DNA is TGCGCCAGCAGCCTCCCGGGAGGCCAAGAGACCCAGTACTTC. Amino acid sequence: CASSLPGGQETQYF.

The V gene is TRBV7-8, the J gene TRBJ1-1; D is undetermined. In germline, CDR1 is SGHVS, CDR2 FQNEAQ. The CDR3 has 13 amino acids. V gave up 1 base and J gave up 5 bases, with 8 bases separating them. CDR3 loop: CASSLGGGTEAFF. In nucleotides, the CDR3 is TGTGCCAGCAGCTTAGGGGGAGGGACTGAAGCTTTCTTT.

The V and J genes are TRBV6-4 and TRBJ2-2; unclear D gene. The CDR3 is 17 residues long. Germline CDR1 and CDR2: MRHNA and SNTAGT. Trimming took off 6 bases at V and 0 bases at J, with 17 bases between the two ends. The DNA for the CDR3 is TGTGCCAGCAGGGACGGCAAAGGAGCCGCGAACACCGGGGAGCTGTTTTTT. Translation gives CASRDGKGAANTGELFF.

This rearrangement joins TRBV19 to TRBJ2-3; perhaps TRBD2 as D (5 bases). This CDR3 contains 15 residues. Germline assignment: CDR1 LNHDA and CDR2 SQIVND (reference sequence). V was shortened by 3 bases and J by 2 bases, with 12 bases between the two germline ends. The CDR3 DNA follows: TGTGCCAGTAGTATGTCATTCCTAGCCACAGATACGCAGTATTTT. Its translation: CASSMSFLATDTQYF.

V gene TRBV29-1 combines with J gene TRBJ1-2; D not resolved. Deletions cut 0 bases from V and 6 bases from J, with 20 bases between. Per germline, CDR1 SQVTM and CDR2 ANQGSEA. This CDR3 has 16 amino acids. The CDR3 region has the DNA TGCAGCGTTGAAGATACGGAAAGGAGGGATACCGATGGCTACACCTTC. Protein sequence: CSVEDTERRDTDGYTF.

This clone was counted a single time. The V and J genes are TRBV18 and TRBJ2-7, with 9 nucleotides matching TRBD1. Unmatched junction bases numbered 9, after V lost 3 bases and J lost 6 bases. This CDR3 region has 15 residues. The germline CDR1 and CDR2 sequences are KGHSH and LQKENI. The CDR3 nucleotides read TGTGCCAGCTCACCCCTCCGGACAGGGGAGGGCGAGCAGTACTTC. It yields the protein CASSPLRTGEGEQYF.

The V and J genes are TRBV7-2 and TRBJ1-6, with D possibly being TRBD1 (5 bases). CDR1 is SGHTA and CDR2 is FQGNSA in the germline V gene. The CDR3 covers 15 residues. V lost 5 bases, J lost 0 bases, and 8 bases lay in between. This CDR3 reads CASSGAGSYNSPLHF. In DNA, the CDR3 is TGTGCCAGCAGCGGGGCCGGCTCCTATAATTCACCCCTCCACTTT.

The CDR3 DNA is TGTGCCAGCAGCGTAGTCCGGGGGGGGCATGGAGATACGCAGTATTTT. It encodes CASSVVRGGHGDTQYF. V usage is TRBV9 and J usage is TRBJ2-3; 8 positions match TRBD2. The CDR3 has 16 residues. Losses at the gene ends were 0 bases for V and 5 bases for J; bases not matched to a gene: 8. Per the germline V gene, CDR1 is SGDLS and CDR2 is YYNGEE. The variable domain in full, completed from reference TRBV9 and TRBJ2-3, reads DSGVTQTPKHLITATGQRVTLRCSPRSGDLSVYWYQQSLDQGLQFLIQYYNGEERAKGNILERFSAQQFPDLHSELNLSSLELGDSALYFCASSVVRGGHGDTQYFGPGTRLTVL.

The gene calls are TRBV5-6 and TRBJ1-1; D is unresolved. The germline V gene has CDR1 SGHDT and CDR2 YYEEEE. The CDR3 is 11 residues long. V lost 2 bases and J lost 7, with 6 bases in between. The CDR3 DNA reads TGTGCCAGCAGCTTTGCGGATGAAGCTTTCTTT. This encodes CASSFADEAFF.

The sample holds one count of this clone. The chain employs TRBV19 and TRBJ2-3; no clear D gene. The V gene lost 2 bases and the J gene lost 4 bases, with 7 bases spanning the gap. The CDR3 is 13 amino acids. Germline CDR1 reads LNHDA; CDR2 reads SQIVND (reference sequence). Here the CDR3 reads CASSIQVSDTQYF. Here the CDR3 DNA reads TGTGCCAGTAGTATACAGGTCTCAGATACGCAGTATTTT. The whole variable domain, remainder taken from reference TRBV19 and TRBJ2-3, is DGGITQSPKYLFRKEGQNVTLSCEQNLNHDAMYWYRQDPGQGLRLIYYSQIVNDFQKGDIAEGYSVSREKKESFPLTVTSAQKNPTAFYLCASSIQVSDTQYFGPGTRLTVL.

The J gene is TRBJ2-7, the V gene TRBV7-9, with 16 nucleotides matching TRBD2. J lost 6 bases, V lost 5 bases, and 7 bases had no gene match. Germline V gives CDR1 SEHNR, CDR2 FQNEAQ (reference sequence). The CDR3 length is 16 residues. The CDR3 DNA follows: TGTGCCAGCAGCCCTGGGACTAGCGGGAGGGGATCCGAGCAGTACTTC. Its translation is CASSPGTSGRGSEQYF.

The count of this clone is one. The rearrangement links TRBV21-1 to TRBJ1-2; the D call in the table, TRBD1, was not verified against the DNA. TRBV21-1 is a pseudogene. The CDR3 is 16 amino acids. The chain's CDR3 is CASSFLGQAINYGYTF. The CDR3 region has the DNA TGTGCCAGCAGCTTTCTGGGACAGGCGATTAACTATGGCTACACCTTC.

The count of this clone is one. V usage is TRBV19 and J usage is TRBJ2-2; 15 bases are a match to TRBD2. CDR1 and CDR2 (germline): LNHDA, SQIVND (reference sequence). The CDR3 covers 19 residues. After removal of 3 bases from V and 1 base from J, the junction contained 6 bases not matched to a gene. CDR3 DNA sequence: TGTGCCAGTAGTATGGGGACTAGCGGGGGGCCAATGAACACCGGGGAGCTGTTTTTT. It yields the protein CASSMGTSGGPMNTGELFF.

The J gene is TRBJ2-1, the V gene TRBV6-2 or TRBV6-3; 7 bases fit TRBD2. This CDR3 region has 14 residues. Germline loops: CDR1 MNHEY, CDR2 SVGEGT. V dropped 5 bases and J dropped 10; count of bases not matched to a gene: 11. CDR3 protein: CASSQSLLATEQFF. The CDR3 coding sequence is TGTGCCAGCAGTCAGTCCTTACTAGCGACCGAGCAGTTCTTC.

The chain recombines TRBV19 with TRBJ1-2, with D unclear. V was trimmed by 6 bases and J by 3 bases, leaving 8 bases between them. Germline V gives CDR1 LNHDA, CDR2 SQIVND (reference sequence). CDR3 size: 12 residues. CDR3 sequence reads: CASRTDYYGYTF. The CDR3 DNA sequence: TGTGCCAGTAGAACAGATTACTATGGCTACACCTTC.

The V and J genes are TRBV7-8 and TRBJ2-2; 9 nucleotides line up with TRBD1. The junction had 8 bases not matched to a gene; V was cut back by 4 bases and J by 5 bases. The CDR3 extends over 16 amino acids. Germline CDR1 is SGHVS and CDR2 is FQNEAQ. The CDR3 is CASSSSGTGRTGELFF. Written as DNA, the CDR3 is TGTGCCAGCAGCTCGAGCGGGACAGGGAGAACCGGGGAGCTGTTTTTT. The full variable domain, its missing parts supplied by reference TRBV7-8 and TRBJ2-2, is GAGVSQSPRYKVAKRGQDVALRCDPISGHVSLFWYQQALGQGPEFLTYFQNEAQLDKSGLPSDRFFAERPEGSVSTLKIQRTQQEDSAVYLCASSSSGTGRTGELFFGEGSRLTVL.

CDR3 loop: CASSLDGRGYDTIYF. The CDR3 DNA follows: TGTGCCAGCAGCTTGGATGGCAGGGGATACGACACCATATATTTT. The genes are TRBV5-4 and TRBJ1-3; the D gene is possibly TRBD1 (6 bases). V lost 0 bases and J lost 8, with 15 bases in between. The CDR3 is made up of 15 amino acids. The germline CDR1 and CDR2 sequences are SGHNT and YYREEE (reference sequence).

The chain couples TRBV27 to TRBJ1-6; D not resolved. The CDR3 is 13 amino acids. V lost 3 bases and J lost 7, with 7 bases in between. CDR1 MNHEY and CDR2 SMNVEV come from the germline V gene (reference sequence). The CDR3 spells CASSFSRNSPLHF. The CDR3, as DNA: TGTGCCAGCAGTTTTAGTAGAAATTCACCCCTCCACTTT.